A selection of T cell receptor beta chains follows, all from one sample in a study of blood T cell repertoires in COVID-19. TCRdb's copy holds only in-frame clones and misses some; the assay was immunoSEQ multiplex PCR. Of roughly 100,000 clones in the sample, about 89% were seen once. Sequencing was carried out using peripheral blood. These receptors originate from a woman younger than 45 with acute or convalescent COVID-19. Both conserved end residues are part of each CDR3. Fields, in order: J gene, D gene, clone size, CDR3 length, V gene, CDR3 DNA, CDR3 protein. The D gene is left open where the match is weak. Some rows have no size entry. The others give once, few or many, or a class for an expanded clone.

>TRBJ2-3|NA|NA|15|TRBV5-1
TGCGCCAGCAGCTTCACCGGGGACACCACAGATACGCAGTATTTT
CASSFTGDTTDTQYF
>TRBJ1-2|TRBD1|NA|17|TRBV5-6
TGTGCCAGCAGCTTATCAGACAGGGTCAGCTTCAACTATGGCTACACCTTC
CASSLSDRVSFNYGYTF
>TRBJ2-1|TRBD2|NA|18|TRBV4-1
TGCGCCAGCAGCCAAGGACTAGCGGGGGCGAGGGGCTACAATGAGCAGTTCTTC
CASSQGLAGARGYNEQFF
>TRBJ2-2|TRBD1|NA|16|TRBV5-1
TGCGCCAGCAGCTTGGGTTGGACAGGGAACACCGGGGAGCTGTTTTTT
CASSLGWTGNTGELFF
>TRBJ1-6|TRBD1|NA|16|TRBV27
TGTGCCAGCAGCCCAGGGGGACAGATCTATAATTCACCCCTCCACTTT
CASSPGGQIYNSPLHF
>TRBJ1-2|TRBD1|NA|14|TRBV27
TGTGCCAGCAGTGTTCGACAGGGGGCTAAAGGCTACACCTTC
CASSVRQGAKGYTF
>TRBJ2-1|NA|NA|13|TRBV29-1
TGCAGCGTGGAGGGGAGCTCCTACAATGAGCAGTTCTTC
CSVEGSSYNEQFF
>TRBJ1-2|TRBD1|NA|13|TRBV2
TGTGCCAGCAAGCGACAGGGCAGAGATGGCTACACCTTC
CASKRQGRDGYTF
>TRBJ2-2|NA|once|14|TRBV7-9
TGTGCCAGCAGCTCCACAGGGAACACCGGGGAGCTGTTTTTT
CASSSTGNTGELFF
>TRBJ2-7|TRBD1|NA|16|TRBV11-3
TGTGCCAGCGGGGTCCACAGGGGGCCGAGCTCCTACGAGCAGTACTTC
CASGVHRGPSSYEQYF
>TRBJ1-1|NA|NA|15|TRBV5-1
TGCGCCAGCAGCCCCCGAACAGGCTTGAACACTGAAGCTTTCTTT
CASSPRTGLNTEAFF
>TRBJ1-6|NA|NA|13|TRBV6-5
TGTGCCAGCAGTCCCATCCCCAATTCACCCCTCCACTTT
CASSPIPNSPLHF
>TRBJ2-3|NA|NA|15|TRBV3-1/TRBV3-2
TGTGCCAGCAGCCATAGGGGGACTACCACAGATACGCAGTATTTT
CASSHRGTTTDTQYF